This T cell receptor (beta chain) comes out of a study of memory CD4+ T cells and cytomegalovirus serostatus (dated by TCRdb to 2018 to 2020). Background for the entire study: The cohort included 35 or so healthy adults from Belgium, of whom 9 were CMV seropositive and 24 were CMV seronegative. The study sequenced CD4+ memory TCRbeta repertoires of a Belgian cohort with known cytomegalovirus serostatus to replicate a published TCR-based CMV serostatus classifier.

The CDR3, cysteine through phenylalanine, is 15 amino acids long. The sequence is cut down to CDR3 DNA, 45 bases in frame from base 1. Looking up the germline V gene yields CDR1 LGHNA and CDR2 YNFKEQ. V is trimmed back by 4 bases and J by 3 bases, and the junction contains 4 bases that no gene match accounts for. To note about this clone: Its target antigen remains unknown. No much larger clonotype is one base removed from it; base qualities were not supplied.

A FACSAria II was used to sort memory CD4+ T cells, defined as single viable CD3+CD4+CD8-CD45RO+ cells. CMV serostatus was determined with a Roche Elecsys assay detecting serum IgG against CMV pp150, pp28, p38 and p52. After thawing, total CD4+ T cells were enriched by positive selection with CD4 magnetic microbeads. The samples came from a separate study whose specific focus was interrogating the CD4+ T cell memory repertoire. Following standard operating procedures, peripheral blood mononuclear cells were isolated and cryopreserved, while serum was kept at -80 degrees C. The staining relied on CD3-PerCP (BW264/56), CD4-APC (RPA-T4), CD45RO-PE (UCHT1) and CD8-Pacific Orange (3B5) antibodies, and Sytox blue was used to exclude non-viable cells. Genomic DNA was extracted from sorted cells with the Quick-DNA Microprep Kit. Amplification of TCRbeta DNA was done with the immunoSEQ hsTCRbeta kit, following the protocol from the manufacturer. An Illumina MiSeq instrument was used to sequence the TCRbeta libraries. Per the source publication's procedure: Removing out-of-frame sequences left a few million distinct TCRbeta sequences, an average of around 62,000 per individual. Two values were used to score each individual: the count of 150 to 200 previously reported CMV-associated TCRbeta sequences and the total count of productive distinct TCRbeta sequences. A beta-binomial model was reimplemented in Python, and random forests from scikit-learn, run with default parameters, were trained on data from the US cohort. On the Belgian cohort, classifier performance was reported as the median AUC, along with percentile confidence intervals, across 10,000 bootstrap iterations. TCRdb carries this immuneACCESS record with in-frame sequences only. Its versions omit some clonotypes, under half of them owing to an unresolved V gene in the studies checked, with the rest unexplained. D and trimming come from the DNA, and the V and J calls and clone size come from that table. The sample contains 28,000 or so clones, about 78% of them found a single time. Together, the top ten hold over 1% of the sample.

Overall results and qualifications from the work: Unlike the original study, which covered naive and memory CD4+ and CD8+ populations, the Belgian study sequenced only CD4+CD45RO+ memory cells. A median bootstrapped AUC of 0.95 with a 95% CI of 0.76-1.00 was achieved on the Belgian cohort by the original-framework classifier. Results were interpreted as suggesting that the CMV-associated TCR signature is largely present in the CD4+ memory repertoire. For predicting CMV serostatus, the median bootstrapped AUC was about 0.95 using the original framework and approximately 0.91 using a US-trained random forest. Of roughly 170 previously reported CMV-associated TCRbeta sequences, some 67 appeared in the CD4+ memory repertoires, each in one to five individuals.

The receptor was isolated from an adult in good health and CMV-seronegative. The sample taken for sequencing was memory CD4+ T cells from blood. The chain is made from TRBV4-2 and TRBJ2-1; 9 middle bases align to TRBD2. CDR3 protein: CASSPGLADYNEQFF. At the DNA level, the sequence is TGTGCCAGCAGCCCGGGACTAGCAGACTACAATGAGCAGTTCTTC.